The rows below give T cell receptor beta chains drawn from one sample of a study of tumor and adjacent non-tumor tissue in lung cancer. From the multiplex PCR reads, TCRdb called clonotypes with MiXCR, one entry per CDR3 protein. The sample has tens of thousands of distinct CDR3 sequences, roughly 62% seen once. The sample taken for sequencing was distant non-tumor lung tissue. These receptors originate from a woman aged 40 to 50 with non-small cell lung cancer. Each CDR3 is given with its conserved first and last residue. Not every row has a clone size; where given, it reads once, few, many or a size class.

NA	TRBV11-2	CASSQGAEAQYF
NA	TRBV20-1	CSVYQGTRPYEQYF
NA	TRBV11-2	CASSRTGTDSEQFF
many	TRBV7-9	CASRSDGGNSPLHF
NA	TRBV7-9	CAISQLPSYEQYF
NA	TRBV5-4	CTGSSGTGINEQFF
many	TRBV28	CASGPLRTSGRATDTQYF
once	TRBV29-1	CSVEDGKGFQETHYF
NA	TRBV11-2	CASIWSDLSGANALSF
many	TRBV29-1	CSVEGHERTQYF
NA	TRBV5-5	CASMRDHGGNTEAFF
many	TRBV28	CASNDGGQPQHF
NA	TRBV24-1	CATSPGLAGVGWTDTQYF
NA	TRBV11-3	CASSLEGNEQLF
NA	TRBV10-3	CAIKEEFAPYEQYF
many	TRBV12-3/TRBV12-4	CASSARGDEQFF
NA	TRBV11-2	CDSSPLSAADTQYF
many	TRBV6-5	CASSYDGLKLNEKLFF
many	TRBV5-4	CASSLGLGRGRDTQYF
NA	TRBV6-5	CASSYDEGRDGYTF
NA	TRBV4-1	CASSQVPLTVSPLHF
once	TRBV20-1	CSAVPGGSYEQYF
NA	TRBV11-2	CARSWSDLSVANVLTF
large	TRBV11-2	CASSLEGTLAFF
NA	TRBV2	CASRVLAGRIDTQYF
NA	TRBV11-3	CANSLGLRDYGEQFF
NA	TRBV10-2	CASGEGAGTGAYGQYF
NA	TRBV11-2	CASSLIGGGEGTDTQYF
NA	TRBV4-2	CASGQEGAGGSGDTQYF